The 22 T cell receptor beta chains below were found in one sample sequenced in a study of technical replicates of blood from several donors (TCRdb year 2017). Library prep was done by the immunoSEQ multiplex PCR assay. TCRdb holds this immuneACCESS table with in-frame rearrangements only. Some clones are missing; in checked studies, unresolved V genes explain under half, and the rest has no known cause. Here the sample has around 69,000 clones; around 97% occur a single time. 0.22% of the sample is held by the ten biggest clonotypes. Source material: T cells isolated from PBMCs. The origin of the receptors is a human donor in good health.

CDR3 loop: CASSLIGGLQETQYF. The DNA of the CDR3 is TGTGCCAGCAGTTTAATTGGCGGCCTCCAAGAGACCCAGTACTTC. The chain couples TRBV27 to TRBJ2-5; D gene ambiguous. V lost 2 bases and J lost 1, with 11 bases in between. The germline V gene has CDR1 MNHEY and CDR2 SMNVEV (reference sequence). This CDR3 region has 15 residues.

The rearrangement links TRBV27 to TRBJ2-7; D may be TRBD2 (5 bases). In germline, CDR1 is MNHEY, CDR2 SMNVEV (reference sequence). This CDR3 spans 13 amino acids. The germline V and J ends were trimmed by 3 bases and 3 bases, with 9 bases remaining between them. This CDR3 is CASSLVLDYEQYF. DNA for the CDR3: TGTGCCAGCAGTTTGGTACTAGACTACGAGCAGTACTTC.

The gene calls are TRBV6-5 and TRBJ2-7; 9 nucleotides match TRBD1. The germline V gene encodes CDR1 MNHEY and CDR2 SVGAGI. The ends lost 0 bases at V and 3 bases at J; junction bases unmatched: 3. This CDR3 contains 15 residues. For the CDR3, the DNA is TGTGCCAGCAGTTACTCGGGACAGGGAAGCTACGAGCAGTACTTC. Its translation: CASSYSGQGSYEQYF.

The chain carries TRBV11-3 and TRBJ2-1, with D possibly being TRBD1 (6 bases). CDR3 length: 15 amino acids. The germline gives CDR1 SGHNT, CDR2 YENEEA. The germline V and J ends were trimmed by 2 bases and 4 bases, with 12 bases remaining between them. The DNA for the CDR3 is TGTGCCAGCAGCTTATGGAAGGGGGTGTACAATGAGCAGTTCTTC. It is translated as CASSLWKGVYNEQFF.

The CDR3 sequence is CASSSLGDRGYVYEQYF. The CDR3 bases are TGTGCCAGCAGCTCCCTAGGCGACAGGGGTTATGTTTACGAGCAGTACTTC. V and J are TRBV28 and TRBJ2-7; 8 bases align to TRBD1. V shed 6 bases and J 4 bases; nucleotides not matched to a gene: 17. The CDR3 extends over 17 amino acids. CDR1 is MDHEN and CDR2 is SYDVKM in the germline V gene.

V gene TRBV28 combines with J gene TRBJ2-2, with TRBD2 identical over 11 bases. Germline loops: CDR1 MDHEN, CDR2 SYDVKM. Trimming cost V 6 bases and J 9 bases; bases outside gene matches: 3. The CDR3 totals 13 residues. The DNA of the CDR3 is TGTGCCAGCAGGACTAGCGGGGATCGGGAGCTGTTTTTT. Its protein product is CASRTSGDRELFF.

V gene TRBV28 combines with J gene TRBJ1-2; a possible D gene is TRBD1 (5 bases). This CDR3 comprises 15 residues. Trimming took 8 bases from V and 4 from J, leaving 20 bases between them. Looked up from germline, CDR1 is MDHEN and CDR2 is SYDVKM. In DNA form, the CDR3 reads TGTGCCAGCTATACTTACAGGTTTCTTATCTATGGCTACACCTTC. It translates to CASYTYRFLIYGYTF.

CDR3 sequence: CASSLKGRGTPSPLHF. The CDR3 DNA follows: TGTGCCAGCAGCTTGAAAGGCAGGGGGACCCCTTCACCCCTCCACTTT. This rearrangement joins TRBV5-4 to TRBJ1-6; TRBD1 matches 7 bases. CDR1 and CDR2 from the germline V gene are SGHNT and YYREEE (reference sequence). The CDR3 covers 16 residues. The J segment lost 9 bases and the V segment lost 1 base, leaving 10 bases of the junction unmatched.

The CDR3 bases are TGTGCCAGCAGCAAGGATGGGGGACAAGCCTACGAGCAGTACTTC. Amino acids: CASSKDGGQAYEQYF. The chain joins TRBV21-1 to TRBJ2-7; the DNA was not compared with TRBD1, the D call given in the table. TRBV21-1 is termed a pseudogene. CDR3 size: 15 residues.

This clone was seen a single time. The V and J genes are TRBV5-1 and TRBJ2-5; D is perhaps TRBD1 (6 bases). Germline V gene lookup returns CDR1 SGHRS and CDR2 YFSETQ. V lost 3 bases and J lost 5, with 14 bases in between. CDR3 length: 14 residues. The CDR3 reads CASSSGGQSETQYF. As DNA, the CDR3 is TGCGCCAGCAGCTCTGGGGGACAATCGGAGACCCAGTACTTC.

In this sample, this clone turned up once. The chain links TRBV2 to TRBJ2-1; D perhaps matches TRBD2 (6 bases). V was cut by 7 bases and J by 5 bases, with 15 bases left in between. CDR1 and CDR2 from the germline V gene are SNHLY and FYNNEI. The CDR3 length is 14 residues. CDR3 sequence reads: CASTRWTTNNEQFF. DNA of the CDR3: TGTGCCAGCACGCGTTGGACTACCAACAATGAGCAGTTCTTC.

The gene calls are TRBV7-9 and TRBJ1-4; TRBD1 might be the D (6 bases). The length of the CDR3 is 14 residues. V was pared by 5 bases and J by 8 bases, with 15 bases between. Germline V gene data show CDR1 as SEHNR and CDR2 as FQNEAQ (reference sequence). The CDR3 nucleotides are TGTGCCAGCAGCACCGGGACAAAAACCGAAAAACTGTTTTTT. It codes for CASSTGTKTEKLFF.

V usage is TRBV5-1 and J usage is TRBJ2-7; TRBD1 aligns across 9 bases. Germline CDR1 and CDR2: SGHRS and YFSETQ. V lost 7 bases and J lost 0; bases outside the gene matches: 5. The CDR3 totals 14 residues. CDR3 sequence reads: CASAQTGGSYEQYF. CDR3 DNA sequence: TGCGCCAGCGCCCAGACAGGGGGCTCCTACGAGCAGTACTTC. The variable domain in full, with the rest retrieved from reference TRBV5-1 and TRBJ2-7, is KAGVTQTPRYLIKTRGQQVTLSCSPISGHRSVSWYQQTPGQGLQFLFEYFSETQRNKGNFPGRFSGRQFSNSRSEMNVSTLELGDSALYLCASAQTGGSYEQYFGPGTRLTVT.

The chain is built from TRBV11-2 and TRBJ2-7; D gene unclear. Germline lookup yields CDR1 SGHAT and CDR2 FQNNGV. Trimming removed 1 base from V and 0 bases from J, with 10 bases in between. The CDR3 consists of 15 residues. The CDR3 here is CASSLGRWISYEQYF. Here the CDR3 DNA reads TGTGCCAGCAGCTTAGGGAGATGGATCTCCTACGAGCAGTACTTC.

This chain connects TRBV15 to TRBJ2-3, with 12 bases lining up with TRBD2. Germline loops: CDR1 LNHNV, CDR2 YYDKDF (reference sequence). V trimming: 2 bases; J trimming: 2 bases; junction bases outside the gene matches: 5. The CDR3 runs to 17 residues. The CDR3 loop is CATSRLLAGGLTDTQYF. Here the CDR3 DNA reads TGTGCCACCAGCAGATTACTAGCGGGGGGCCTCACAGATACGCAGTATTTT.

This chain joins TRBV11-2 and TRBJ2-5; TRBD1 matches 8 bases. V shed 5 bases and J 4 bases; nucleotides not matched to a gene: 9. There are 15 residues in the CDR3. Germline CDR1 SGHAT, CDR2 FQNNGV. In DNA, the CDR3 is TGTGCCAGCAGCACCTTCGGACAGGGTAGAGAGACCCAGTACTTC. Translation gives CASSTFGQGRETQYF.

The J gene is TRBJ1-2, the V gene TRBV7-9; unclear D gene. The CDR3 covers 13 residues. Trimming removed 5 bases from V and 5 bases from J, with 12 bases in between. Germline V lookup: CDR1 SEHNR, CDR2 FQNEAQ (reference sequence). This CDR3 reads CASSEGETYGYTF. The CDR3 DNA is TGTGCCAGCAGCGAGGGAGAGACTTATGGCTACACCTTC.

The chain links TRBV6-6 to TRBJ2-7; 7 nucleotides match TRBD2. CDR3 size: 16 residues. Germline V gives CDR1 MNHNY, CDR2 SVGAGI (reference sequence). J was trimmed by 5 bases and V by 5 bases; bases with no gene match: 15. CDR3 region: CASSRTPQGGVDEQYF. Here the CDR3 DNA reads TGTGCCAGCAGTCGTACACCCCAGGGAGGGGTGGACGAGCAGTACTTC.

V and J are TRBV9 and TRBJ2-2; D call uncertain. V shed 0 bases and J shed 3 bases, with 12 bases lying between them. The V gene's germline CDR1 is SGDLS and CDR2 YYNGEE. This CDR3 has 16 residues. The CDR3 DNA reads TGTGCCAGCAGCGTAGGGTCACGATCGGACACCGGGGAGCTGTTTTTT. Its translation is CASSVGSRSDTGELFF.

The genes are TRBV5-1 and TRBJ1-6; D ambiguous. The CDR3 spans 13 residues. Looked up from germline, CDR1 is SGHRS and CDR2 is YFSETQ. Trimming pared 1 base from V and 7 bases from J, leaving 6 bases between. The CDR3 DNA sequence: TGCGCCAGCAGCTTGAGAGCAAATTCACCCCTCCACTTT. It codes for CASSLRANSPLHF.

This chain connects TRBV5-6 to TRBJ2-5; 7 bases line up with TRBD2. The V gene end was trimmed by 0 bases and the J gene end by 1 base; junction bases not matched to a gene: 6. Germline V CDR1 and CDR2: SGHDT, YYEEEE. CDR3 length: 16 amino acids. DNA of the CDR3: TGTGCCAGCAGCTTGGCCAGCGGGGCCCTCCAAGAGACCCAGTACTTC. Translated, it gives CASSLASGALQETQYF.

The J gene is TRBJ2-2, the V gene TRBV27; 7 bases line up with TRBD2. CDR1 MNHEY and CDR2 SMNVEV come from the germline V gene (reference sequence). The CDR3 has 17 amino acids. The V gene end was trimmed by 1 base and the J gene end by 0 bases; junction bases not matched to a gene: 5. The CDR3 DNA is TGTGCCAGCAGTTTATACCCCGGGAGGACGAACACCGGGGAGCTGTTTTTT. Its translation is CASSLYPGRTNTGELFF.